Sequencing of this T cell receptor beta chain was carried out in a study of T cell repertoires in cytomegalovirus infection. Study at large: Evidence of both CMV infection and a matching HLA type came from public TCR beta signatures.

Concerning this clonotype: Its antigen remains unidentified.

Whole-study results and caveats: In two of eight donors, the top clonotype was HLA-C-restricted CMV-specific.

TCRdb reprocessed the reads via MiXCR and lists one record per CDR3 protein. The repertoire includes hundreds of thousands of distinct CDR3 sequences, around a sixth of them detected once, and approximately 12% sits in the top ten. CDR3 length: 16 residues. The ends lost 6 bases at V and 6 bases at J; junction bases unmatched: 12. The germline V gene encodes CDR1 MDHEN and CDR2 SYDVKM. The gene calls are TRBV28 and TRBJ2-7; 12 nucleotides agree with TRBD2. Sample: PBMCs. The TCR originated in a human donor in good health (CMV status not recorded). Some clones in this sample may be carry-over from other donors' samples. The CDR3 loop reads CASSPSPSGGAAEQYF. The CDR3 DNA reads TGTGCCAGCAGCCCCTCACCTAGCGGGGGGGCCGCCGAGCAGTACTTC.